These T cell receptor beta chains were read from a single sample in a study of T-cell reconstitution after alpha-beta-depleted transplantation in children. TCRdb re-analysed the PCR reads in MiXCR, keeping a single row per CDR3 protein. The sample carries 700 to 950 distinct CDR3 sequences, approximately 72% recorded once. The input for sequencing was PBMCs, mostly from graft donor cells, taken 60 days after TCRalphabeta/CD19-depleted stem cell transplant. All receptors come from a male patient aged 2 to 10 who had a stem cell transplant for acute lymphoblastic leukemia, so the T cells may come from the graft donor. CDR3s include the opening cysteine and the closing phenylalanine or tryptophan. A D gene is named only where the DNA matches it firmly. Rows may omit the clone size; those that give it use once, few, many or a size class.

TRBJ1-1,TRBD1,.,TRBV7-9,CASSPTGGTEAFF,TGTGCCAGCAGCCCTACAGGGGGCACTGAAGCTTTCTTT
TRBJ1-1,TRBD1,.,TRBV7-9,CATRGQGFEAFF,TGTGCCACAAGGGGACAGGGTTTTGAAGCTTTCTTT
TRBJ2-4,.,.,TRBV20-1,CSANRDTLIAKNIQYF,TGCAGTGCTAACCGGGACACACTAATAGCCAAAAACATTCAGTACTTC
TRBJ2-1,.,.,TRBV4-1,CASSRDPSVNSYNEQFF,TGCGCCAGCAGCCGGGACCCCTCCGTCAACTCCTACAATGAGCAGTTCTTC
TRBJ2-1,TRBD2,once,TRBV3-1,CASCFGPVGGRIPYNEQFF,TGTGCCAGCTGTTTCGGGCCTGTCGGCGGGAGGATACCCTACAATGAGCAGTTCTTC
TRBJ2-1,TRBD2,many,TRBV7-3,CASSPKAGLAGEQFF,TGTGCCAGCAGCCCCAAAGCCGGACTAGCGGGTGAGCAGTTCTTC
TRBJ1-2,TRBD1,large,TRBV12-3/TRBV12-4,CASSQDRGRFYGYTF,TGTGCCAGCAGTCAAGACAGGGGGCGCTTCTATGGCTACACCTTC
TRBJ1-1,.,.,TRBV6-2/TRBV6-3,CASSLGMITEAFF,TGTGCCAGCAGTTTAGGGATGATCACTGAAGCTTTCTTT
TRBJ2-1,TRBD1,hyperexpanded,TRBV3-1,CASSQQMGTGIYNEQFF,TGTGCCAGCAGCCAACAAATGGGGACAGGAATTTACAATGAGCAGTTCTTC
TRBJ2-1,.,few,TRBV27,CASSPAESSYNEQFF,TGTGCCAGCAGTCCAGCGGAGAGCTCCTACAATGAGCAGTTCTTC
TRBJ2-6,.,many,TRBV18,CASSRSVRGANVLTF,TGTGCCAGCTCACGCAGCGTGCGTGGGGCCAACGTCCTGACTTTC